The present T cell receptor (beta chain) was sequenced within a study of cytomegalovirus exposure and HLA in healthy donors. Comment on this clone: No antigen is known for it.

Germline V gives CDR1 MNHNS, CDR2 SASEGT. With V trimmed by 6 bases and J by 8 bases, 7 bases remained unmatched. The CDR3 is 15 amino acids. The PCR contained 60 Vbeta and 13 Jbeta primers. Using immunoSEQ multiplex PCR, the repertoire was profiled, and TCRdb retains in-frame clones only, with some absent. The data hold some 130,000 clones, with 79% observed a single time. Study-wide points: Common viral pathogens seemed to be connected with several of the most significant clusters, according to a later analysis.

The sequenced sample was PBMCs. The chain uses TRBV6-1 and TRBJ2-1; 13 bases line up with TRBD2. The receptor was derived from a man between 35 and 55 years old in good health and CMV-seropositive. The CDR3 here is CASSRTSGSLYEQFF. In nucleotides, the CDR3 is TGTGCCAGCAGCCGGACTAGCGGGAGTTTATATGAGCAGTTCTTC.